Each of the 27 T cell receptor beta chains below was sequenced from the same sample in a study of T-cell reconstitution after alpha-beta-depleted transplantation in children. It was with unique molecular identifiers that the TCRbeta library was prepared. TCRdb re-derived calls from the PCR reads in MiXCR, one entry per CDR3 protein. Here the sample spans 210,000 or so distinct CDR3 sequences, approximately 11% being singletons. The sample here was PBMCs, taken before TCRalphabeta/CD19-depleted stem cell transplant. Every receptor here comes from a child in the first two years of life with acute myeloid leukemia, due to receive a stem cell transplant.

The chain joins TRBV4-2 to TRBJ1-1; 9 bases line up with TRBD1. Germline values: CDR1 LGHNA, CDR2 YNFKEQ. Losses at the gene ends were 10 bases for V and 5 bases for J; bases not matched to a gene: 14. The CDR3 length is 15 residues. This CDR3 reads CAIGRGDRAATEAFF. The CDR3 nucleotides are TGTGCCATCGGCCGCGGGGACAGGGCTGCTACTGAAGCTTTCTTT.

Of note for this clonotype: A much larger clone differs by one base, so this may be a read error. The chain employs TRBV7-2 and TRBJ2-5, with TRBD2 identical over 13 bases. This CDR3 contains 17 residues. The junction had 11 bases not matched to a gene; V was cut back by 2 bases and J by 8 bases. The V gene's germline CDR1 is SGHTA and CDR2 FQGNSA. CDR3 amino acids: CASSLRPLAGGLDTQYF. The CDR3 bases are TGTGCCAGCAGCTTACGACCACTAGCGGGAGGGCTGGACACCCAGTACTTC.

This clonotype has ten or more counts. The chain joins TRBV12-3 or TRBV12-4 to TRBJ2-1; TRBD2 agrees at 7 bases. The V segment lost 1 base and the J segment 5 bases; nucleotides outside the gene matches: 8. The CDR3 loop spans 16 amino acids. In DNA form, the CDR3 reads TGTGCCAGCAGTTTAGTGGGGGGGGGGACCCACAATGAGCAGTTCTTC. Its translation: CASSLVGGGTHNEQFF.

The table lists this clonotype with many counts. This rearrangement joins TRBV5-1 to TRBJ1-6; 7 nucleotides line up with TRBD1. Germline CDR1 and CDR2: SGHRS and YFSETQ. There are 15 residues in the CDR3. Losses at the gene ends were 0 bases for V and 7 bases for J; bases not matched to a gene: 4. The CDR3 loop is CASSLGDSDNSPLHF. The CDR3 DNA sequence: TGCGCCAGCAGCTTGGGGGACAGCGACAATTCACCCCTCCACTTT.

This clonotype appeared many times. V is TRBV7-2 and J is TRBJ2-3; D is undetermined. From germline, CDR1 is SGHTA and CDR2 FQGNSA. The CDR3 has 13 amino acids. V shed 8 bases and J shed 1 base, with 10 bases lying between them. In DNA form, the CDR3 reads TGTGCCAGCGCCCGCTCCGGCACAGATACGCAGTATTTT. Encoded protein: CASARSGTDTQYF.

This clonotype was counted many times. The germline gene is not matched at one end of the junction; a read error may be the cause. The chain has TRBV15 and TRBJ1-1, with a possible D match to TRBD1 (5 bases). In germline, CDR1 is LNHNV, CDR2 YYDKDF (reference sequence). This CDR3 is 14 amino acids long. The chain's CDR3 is CAPRAGTWNTEAFF. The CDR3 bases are TGTGCCCCCAGGGCAGGGACGTGGAACACTGAAGCTTTCTTT.

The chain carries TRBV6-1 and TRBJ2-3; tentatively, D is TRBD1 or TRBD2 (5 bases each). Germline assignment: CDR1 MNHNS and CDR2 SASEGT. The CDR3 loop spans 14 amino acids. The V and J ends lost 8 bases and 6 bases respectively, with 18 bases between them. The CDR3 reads CASSRENWGDTQYF. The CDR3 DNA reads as TGTGCCAGCTCCCGGGAAAATTGGGGGGATACGCAGTATTTT.

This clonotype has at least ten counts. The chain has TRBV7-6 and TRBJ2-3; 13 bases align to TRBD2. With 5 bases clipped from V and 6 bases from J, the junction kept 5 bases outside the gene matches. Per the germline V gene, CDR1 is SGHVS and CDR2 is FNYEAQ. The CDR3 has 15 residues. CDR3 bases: TGTGCCAGCAGCCTCGGGACTAGCGGGGCGGATACGCAGTATTTT. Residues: CASSLGTSGADTQYF. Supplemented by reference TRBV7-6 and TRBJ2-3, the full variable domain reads GAGVSQSPRYKVTKRGQDVALRCDPISGHVSLYWYRQALGQGPEFLTYFNYEAQQDKSGLPNDRFSAERPEGSISTLTIQRTEQRDSAMYRCASSLGTSGADTQYFGPGTRLTVL.

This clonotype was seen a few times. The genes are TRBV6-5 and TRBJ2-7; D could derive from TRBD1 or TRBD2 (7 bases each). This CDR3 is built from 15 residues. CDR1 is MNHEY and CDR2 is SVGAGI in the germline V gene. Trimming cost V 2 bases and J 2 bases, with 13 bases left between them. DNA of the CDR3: TGTGCCAGCAGTTACCAGGGGGGGAGTACCTACGAGCAGTACTTC. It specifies CASSYQGGSTYEQYF.

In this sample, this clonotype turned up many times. CDR3 nucleotides: TGCAGTGCTAGAGGAAACAACAATCAGCCCCAGCATTTT. It is translated as CSARGNNNQPQHF. V is TRBV20-1 and J is TRBJ1-5; D is unclear. Germline-derived CDR1 and CDR2 are DFQATT and SNEGSKA (reference sequence). CDR3 size: 13 residues. V lost 1 base to trimming and J lost 3 bases, with 7 bases between them.

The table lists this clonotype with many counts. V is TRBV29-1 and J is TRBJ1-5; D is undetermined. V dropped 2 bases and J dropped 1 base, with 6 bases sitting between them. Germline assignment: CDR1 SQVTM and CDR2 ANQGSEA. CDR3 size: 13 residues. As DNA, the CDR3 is TGCAGCGTTGAAACCGACAGCAATCAGCCCCAGCATTTT. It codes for CSVETDSNQPQHF.

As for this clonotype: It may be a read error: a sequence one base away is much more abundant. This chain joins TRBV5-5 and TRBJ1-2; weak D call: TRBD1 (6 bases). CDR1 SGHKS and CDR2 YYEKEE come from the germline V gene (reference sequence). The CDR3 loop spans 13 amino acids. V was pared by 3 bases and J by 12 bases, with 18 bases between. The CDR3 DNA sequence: TGTGCCAGCAGCTCCCAACAGGGTTACGGCGACACCTTC. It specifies CASSSQQGYGDTF.

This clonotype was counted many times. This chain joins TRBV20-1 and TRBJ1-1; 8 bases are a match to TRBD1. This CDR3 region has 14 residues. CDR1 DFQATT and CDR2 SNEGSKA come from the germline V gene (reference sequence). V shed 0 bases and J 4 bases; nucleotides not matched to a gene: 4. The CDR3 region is CSARDKGTGTEAFF. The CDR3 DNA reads TGCAGTGCTAGAGATAAAGGGACAGGCACTGAAGCTTTCTTT.

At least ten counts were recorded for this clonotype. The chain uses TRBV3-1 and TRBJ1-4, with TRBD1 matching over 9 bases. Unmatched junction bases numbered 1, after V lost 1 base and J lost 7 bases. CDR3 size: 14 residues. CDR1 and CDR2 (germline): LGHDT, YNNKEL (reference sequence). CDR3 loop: CASSQAGQGEKLFF. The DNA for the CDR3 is TGTGCCAGCAGCCAAGCGGGACAGGGTGAAAAACTGTTTTTT.

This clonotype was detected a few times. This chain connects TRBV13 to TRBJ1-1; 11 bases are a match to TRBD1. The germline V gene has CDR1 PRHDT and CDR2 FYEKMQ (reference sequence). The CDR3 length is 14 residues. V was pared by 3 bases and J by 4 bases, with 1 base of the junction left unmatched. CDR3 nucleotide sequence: TGTGCCAGCAGCTTCGGACAGGGGGCCACTGAAGCTTTCTTT. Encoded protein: CASSFGQGATEAFF.

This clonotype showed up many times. Here the CDR3 DNA reads TGTGCCAGCAGCACCGGACAGGGGCCTTACAATGAGCAGTTCTTC. This sequence encodes CASSTGQGPYNEQFF. This chain uses TRBV5-5 with TRBJ2-1; 9 bases map to TRBD1. CDR3 size: 15 residues. Germline V CDR1 and CDR2: SGHKS, YYEKEE (reference sequence). The V and J ends lost 4 bases and 4 bases, in that order; junction bases with no gene match: 6.

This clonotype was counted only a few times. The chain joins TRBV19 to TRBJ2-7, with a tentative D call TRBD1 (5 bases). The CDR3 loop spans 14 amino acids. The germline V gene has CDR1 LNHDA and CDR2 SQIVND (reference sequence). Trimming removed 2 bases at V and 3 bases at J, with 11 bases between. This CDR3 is CASSIWAGLYEQYF. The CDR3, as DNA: TGTGCCAGTAGTATATGGGCAGGGCTCTACGAGCAGTACTTC.

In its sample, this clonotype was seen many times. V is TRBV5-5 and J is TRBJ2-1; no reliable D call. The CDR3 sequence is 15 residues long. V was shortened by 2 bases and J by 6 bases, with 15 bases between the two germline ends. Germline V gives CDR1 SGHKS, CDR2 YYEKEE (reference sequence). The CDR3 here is CASSFRPVSGNEQFF. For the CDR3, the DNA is TGTGCCAGCAGCTTTCGACCCGTTTCCGGCAATGAGCAGTTCTTC.

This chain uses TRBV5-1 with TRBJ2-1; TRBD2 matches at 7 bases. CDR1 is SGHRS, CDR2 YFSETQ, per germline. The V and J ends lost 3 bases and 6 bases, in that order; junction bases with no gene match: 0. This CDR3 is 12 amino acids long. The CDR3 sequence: CASSWGGNEQFF. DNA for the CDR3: TGCGCCAGCAGCTGGGGGGGCAATGAGCAGTTCTTC.

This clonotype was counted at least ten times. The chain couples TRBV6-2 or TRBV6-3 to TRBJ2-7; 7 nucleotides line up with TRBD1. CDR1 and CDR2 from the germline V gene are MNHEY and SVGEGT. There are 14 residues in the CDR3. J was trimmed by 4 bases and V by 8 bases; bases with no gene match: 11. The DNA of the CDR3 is TGTGCCAGCTCAACAAGACAGGGTGGTTACGAGCAGTACTTC. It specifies CASSTRQGGYEQYF.

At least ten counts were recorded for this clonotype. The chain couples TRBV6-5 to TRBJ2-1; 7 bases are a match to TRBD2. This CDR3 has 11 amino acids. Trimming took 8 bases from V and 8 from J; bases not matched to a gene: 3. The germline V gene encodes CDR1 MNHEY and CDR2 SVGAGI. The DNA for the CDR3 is TGTGCCAGCGCGGGACTATATGAGCAGTTCTTC. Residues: CASAGLYEQFF.

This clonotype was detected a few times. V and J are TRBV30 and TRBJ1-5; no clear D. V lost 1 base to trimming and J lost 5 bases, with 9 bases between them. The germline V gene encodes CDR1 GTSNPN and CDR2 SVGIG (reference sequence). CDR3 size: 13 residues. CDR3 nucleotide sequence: TGTGCCTGGAGTGAACAGAGACATCAGCCCCAGCATTTT. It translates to CAWSEQRHQPQHF.

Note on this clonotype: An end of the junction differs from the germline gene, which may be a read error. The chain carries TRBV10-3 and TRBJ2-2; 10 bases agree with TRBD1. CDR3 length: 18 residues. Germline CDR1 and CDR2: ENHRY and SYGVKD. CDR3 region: CTISPGTGALRNTGELFF. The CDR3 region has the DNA TGTACCATCAGTCCCGGGACAGGGGCCCTAAGGAACACCGGGGAGCTGTTTTTT.

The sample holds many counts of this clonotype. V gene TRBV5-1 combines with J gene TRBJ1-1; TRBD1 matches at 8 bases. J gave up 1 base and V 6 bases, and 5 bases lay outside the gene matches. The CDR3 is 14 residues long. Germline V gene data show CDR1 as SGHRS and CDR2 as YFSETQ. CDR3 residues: CASTGQGPNTEAFF. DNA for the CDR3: TGCGCCAGCACTGGACAGGGACCGAACACTGAAGCTTTCTTT.

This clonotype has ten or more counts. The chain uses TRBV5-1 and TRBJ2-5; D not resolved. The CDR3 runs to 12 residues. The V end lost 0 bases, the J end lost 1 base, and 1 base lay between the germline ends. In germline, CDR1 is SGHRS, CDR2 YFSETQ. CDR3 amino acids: CASSLVQETQYF. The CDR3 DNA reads TGCGCCAGCAGCTTGGTCCAAGAGACCCAGTACTTC.

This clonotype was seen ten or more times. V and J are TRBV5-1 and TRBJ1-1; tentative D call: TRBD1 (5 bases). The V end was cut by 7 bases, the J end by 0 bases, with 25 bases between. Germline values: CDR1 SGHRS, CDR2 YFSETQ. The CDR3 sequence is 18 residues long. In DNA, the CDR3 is TGCGCCAGCCTGGGGGAACCCCCAGCAGGCCCCATGAACACTGAAGCTTTCTTT. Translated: CASLGEPPAGPMNTEAFF.

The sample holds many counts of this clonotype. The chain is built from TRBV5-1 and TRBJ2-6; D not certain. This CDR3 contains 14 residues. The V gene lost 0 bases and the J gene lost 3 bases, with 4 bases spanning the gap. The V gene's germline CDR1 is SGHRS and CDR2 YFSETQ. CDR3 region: CASSLVFGANVLTF. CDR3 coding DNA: TGCGCCAGCAGCTTGGTCTTTGGGGCCAACGTCCTGACTTTC.